The subject of this entry is one TCR beta chain. Its target is unknown. The sample has other DNA sequences that encode this CDR3 too. Splitting the CD4+ cells yielded a CD45RA+ naive subset and a CD45RA-negative memory subset. Trimming shortened V by 1 base and J by 0 bases, and 6 bases separated the two germline ends. CDR3 size: 14 residues. Germline CDR1 and CDR2: SGHNT and YYREEE (reference sequence). The authors split each subset's genomic DNA evenly across several immunoSEQ plates. Each replicate PCR on the sorted subsets used approximately 180 ng DNA (about 30,000 T cell genomes). TCRdb's copy holds only in-frame clones and misses some; the assay was immunoSEQ multiplex PCR. There are a few million clones in the sample; approximately 95% occur only once, and roughly 0.13% lies in the top ten. The sample belongs to a study of shared clonotypes between healthy human individuals. Study-wide findings and caveats: Rarefaction exposed incomplete sorted-subset sequencing despite large depth.

The chain uses TRBV5-4 and TRBJ2-3; possibly TRBD2 for D (5 bases). The TCR comes from a man aged 18 to 30 in good health. Sequenced input: naive CD4+ T cells sorted from blood. Subset meaning: CD45RA+ positively selected. CDR3 in amino acids: CASSLTGSTDTQYF. Written as DNA, the CDR3 is TGTGCCAGCAGCTTGACGGGAAGCACAGATACGCAGTATTTT.